This TCR beta chain was identified in a study of T cells in women clearing cervical HPV infection. Study findings and constraints: Cases carried less TRBV6-7 than controls: roughly 0.11% versus 0.16%.

The repertoire was sequenced with immunoSEQ multiplex PCR; TCRdb's copy has only in-frame clones and lacks some. The specimen's table records some 30,000 clones. Worth noting for this clone: Antigen unknown. The observed sequence ends 3 residues before the CDR3 terminus, with the missing tail filled in from the germline J gene.

CDR1 is LNHDA and CDR2 is SQIVND in the germline V gene (reference sequence). The J segment lost 5 bases and the V segment lost 7 bases, leaving 9 bases of the junction unmatched. This CDR3 has 14 residues. Specimen: blood buffy coat. The sequence was collected from a woman between 18 and 75 years old with a cervical HPV16 infection that either progressed to CIN3+ or cleared (not recorded which). The genes are TRBV19 and TRBJ1-2; 8 positions match TRBD1. CDR3 loop: CASNHGQGKYGYTF. Partial CDR3 DNA: TGTGCCAGTAATCACGGACAGGGAAAATATGGC. The complete variable domain, with remaining parts taken from reference TRBV19 and TRBJ1-2, reads DGGITQSPKYLFRKEGQNVTLSCEQNLNHDAMYWYRQDPGQGLRLIYYSQIVNDFQKGDIAEGYSVSREKKESFPLTVTSAQKNPTAFYLCASNHGQGKYGYTFGSGTRLTVV.